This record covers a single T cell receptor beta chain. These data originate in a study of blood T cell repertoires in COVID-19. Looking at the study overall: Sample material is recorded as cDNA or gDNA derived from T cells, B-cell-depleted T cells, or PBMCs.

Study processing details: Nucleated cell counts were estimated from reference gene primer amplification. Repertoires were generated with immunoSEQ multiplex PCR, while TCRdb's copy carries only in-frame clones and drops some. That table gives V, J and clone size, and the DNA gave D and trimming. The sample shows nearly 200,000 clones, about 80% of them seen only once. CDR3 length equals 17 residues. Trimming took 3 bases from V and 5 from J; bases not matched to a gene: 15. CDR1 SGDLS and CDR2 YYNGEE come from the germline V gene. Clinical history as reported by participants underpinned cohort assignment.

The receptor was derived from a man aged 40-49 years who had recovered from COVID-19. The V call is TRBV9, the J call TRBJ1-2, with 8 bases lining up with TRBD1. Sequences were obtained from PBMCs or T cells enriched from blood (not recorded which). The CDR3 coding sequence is TGTGCCAGCAGCGGCCAGCTCTACCGGACAGGGTATTATGGCTACACCTTC. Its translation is CASSGQLYRTGYYGYTF.